These 5 T cell receptor beta chains were sequenced from one sample in a study of control samples from healthy donors and cancer patients. Clones were sequenced by immunoSEQ multiplex PCR, and TCRdb holds only the in-frame ones, with some missing. The sample lists some 150,000 clones; about 91% were seen once. The material sequenced was blood. The receptors come from a man between 25 and 39 years old in good health.

This chain connects TRBV5-6 to TRBJ2-1; no definite D call. The V and J ends lost 0 bases and 3 bases respectively, with 4 bases between them. CDR3 size: 13 residues. CDR1 SGHDT and CDR2 YYEEEE come from the germline V gene. The chain's CDR3 is CASSLGLYNEQFF. The CDR3 bases are TGTGCCAGCAGCTTGGGACTCTACAATGAGCAGTTCTTC.

The rearrangement links TRBV6-5 to TRBJ2-5, with D possibly being TRBD1 (6 bases). Deletions cut 6 bases from V and 5 bases from J, with 19 bases between. Germline V gene sequence: CDR1 MNHEY, CDR2 SVGAGI. The CDR3 has 15 amino acids. The CDR3 nucleotides read TGTGCCAGCAGGGCACAGGGAGAGGTGTTGGAGACCCAGTACTTC. This encodes CASRAQGEVLETQYF.

V and J are TRBV18 and TRBJ2-2, with TRBD1 matching over 7 bases. V was pared by 3 bases and J by 6 bases, with 7 bases of the junction left unmatched. This CDR3 is built from 15 residues. CDR1 and CDR2 (germline): KGHSH, LQKENI. The CDR3 sequence: CASSPRQGSAGELFF. The CDR3 DNA is TGTGCCAGCTCACCCAGACAGGGCTCGGCCGGGGAGCTGTTTTTT. The full variable domain, its missing parts supplied by reference TRBV18 and TRBJ2-2, is NAGVMQNPRHLVRRRGQEARLRCSPMKGHSHVYWYRQLPEEGLKFMVYLQKENIIDESGMPKERFSAEFPKEGPSILRIQQVVRGDSAAYFCASSPRQGSAGELFFGEGSRLTVL.

The rearrangement uses TRBV5-6 and TRBJ1-5, with D tentatively TRBD1 (6 bases). Between the trimmed V and J ends, which lost 2 bases and 0 bases, there was a span of 6 bases. Looked up from germline, CDR1 is SGHDT and CDR2 is YYEEEE. The CDR3 has 14 amino acids. The CDR3 DNA follows: TGTGCCAGCAGCTTAGGGGGTAGCAATCAGCCCCAGCATTTT. Protein product: CASSLGGSNQPQHF.

This clone was seen just once. V is TRBV4-1 and J is TRBJ1-2; 10 bases fit TRBD1. The germline gives CDR1 MGHRA, CDR2 YSYEKL. The trim removed 4 bases at V and 4 bases at J, leaving 6 bases unmatched. CDR3 size: 15 residues. CDR3: CASSLHDRGPYGYTF. As DNA, the CDR3 is TGCGCCAGCAGCCTCCACGACAGGGGGCCCTATGGCTACACCTTC.